This record covers a single TCR beta chain. This entry comes from a study of blood T cell repertoires in COVID-19. TCRdb keeps only in-frame clones here, not all; method: immunoSEQ multiplex PCR. This repertoire shows roughly 250,000 clones, roughly 85% found once; its top ten account for 3.5% to 5.5%. V lost 5 bases to trimming and J lost 2 bases; unmatched junction nucleotides: 5. In germline, CDR1 is LNHDA, CDR2 SQIVND (reference sequence). The CDR3 is 15 residues long. This receptor was taken from a woman younger than 45 who had recovered from COVID-19. The sample comprised PBMCs or T cells enriched from blood (not recorded which). This rearrangement joins TRBV19 to TRBJ2-7, with 11 bases aligning to TRBD1. The CDR3 protein is CASSSGTGGTYEQYF. CDR3 bases: TGTGCCAGTAGTTCCGGGACAGGGGGTACCTACGAGCAGTACTTC.